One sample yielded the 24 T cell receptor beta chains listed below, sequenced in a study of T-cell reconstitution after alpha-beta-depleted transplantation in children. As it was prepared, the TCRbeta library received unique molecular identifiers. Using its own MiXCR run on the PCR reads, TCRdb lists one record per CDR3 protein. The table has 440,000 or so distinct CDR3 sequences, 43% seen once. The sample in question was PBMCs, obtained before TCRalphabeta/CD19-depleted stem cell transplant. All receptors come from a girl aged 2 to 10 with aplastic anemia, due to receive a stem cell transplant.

CDR3 sequence reads: CSARPLAGGFGELFF. The DNA of the CDR3 is TGCAGTGCTAGACCCTTGGCGGGAGGGTTCGGGGAGCTGTTTTTT. V gene TRBV20-1 combines with J gene TRBJ2-2; 9 bases match TRBD2. Looked up from germline, CDR1 is DFQATT and CDR2 is SNEGSKA (reference sequence). Trimming cost V 2 bases and J 7 bases; bases outside gene matches: 8. This CDR3 is built from 15 residues.

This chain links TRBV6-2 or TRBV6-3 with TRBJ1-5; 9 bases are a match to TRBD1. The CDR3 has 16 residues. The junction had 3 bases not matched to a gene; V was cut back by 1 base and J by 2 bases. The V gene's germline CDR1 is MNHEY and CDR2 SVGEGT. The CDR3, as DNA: TGTGCCAGCAGTTACTTCTGGACAGGGGGCAATCAGCCCCAGCATTTT. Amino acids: CASSYFWTGGNQPQHF.

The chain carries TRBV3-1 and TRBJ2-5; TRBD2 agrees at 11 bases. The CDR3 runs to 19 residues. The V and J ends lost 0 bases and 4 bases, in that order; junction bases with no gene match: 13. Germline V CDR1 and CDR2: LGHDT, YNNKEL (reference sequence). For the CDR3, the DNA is TGTGCCAGCAGCCAAGAAACCCCTTTACTAGCGGGAGAGGGAGAGACCCAGTACTTC. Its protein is CASSQETPLLAGEGETQYF.

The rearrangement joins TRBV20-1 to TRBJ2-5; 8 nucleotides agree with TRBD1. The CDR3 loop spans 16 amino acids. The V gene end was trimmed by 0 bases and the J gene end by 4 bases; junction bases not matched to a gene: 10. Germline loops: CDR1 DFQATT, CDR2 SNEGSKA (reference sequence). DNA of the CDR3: TGCAGTGCTAGAGATAGAACGACAGGGGCAACAGAGACCCAGTACTTC. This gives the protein CSARDRTTGATETQYF.

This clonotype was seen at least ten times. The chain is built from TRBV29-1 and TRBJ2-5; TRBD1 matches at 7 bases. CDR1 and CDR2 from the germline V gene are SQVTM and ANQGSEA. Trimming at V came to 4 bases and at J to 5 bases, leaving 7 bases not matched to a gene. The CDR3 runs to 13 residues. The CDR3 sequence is CSVGTGAQETQYF. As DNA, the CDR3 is TGCAGCGTTGGTACAGGGGCGCAGGAGACCCAGTACTTC. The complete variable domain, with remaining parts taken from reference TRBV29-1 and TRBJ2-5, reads SAVISQKPSRDICQRGTSLTIQCQVDSQVTMMFWYRQQPGQSLTLIATANQGSEATYESGFVIDKFPISRPNLTFSTLTVSNMSPEDSSIYLCSVGTGAQETQYFGPGTRLLVL.

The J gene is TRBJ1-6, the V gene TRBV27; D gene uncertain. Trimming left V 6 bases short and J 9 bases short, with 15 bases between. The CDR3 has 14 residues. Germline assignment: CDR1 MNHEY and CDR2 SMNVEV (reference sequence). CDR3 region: CASSHGSGSSPLHF. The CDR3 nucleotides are TGTGCCAGCAGCCACGGGTCCGGGAGTTCACCCCTCCACTTT.

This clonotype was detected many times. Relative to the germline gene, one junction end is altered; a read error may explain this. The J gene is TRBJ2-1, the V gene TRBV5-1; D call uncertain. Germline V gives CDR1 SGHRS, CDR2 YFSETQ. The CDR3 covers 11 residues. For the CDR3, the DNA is TGTGCCAGCAGCTTCAGTAATGAGCAGTTCTTC. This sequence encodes CASSFSNEQFF.

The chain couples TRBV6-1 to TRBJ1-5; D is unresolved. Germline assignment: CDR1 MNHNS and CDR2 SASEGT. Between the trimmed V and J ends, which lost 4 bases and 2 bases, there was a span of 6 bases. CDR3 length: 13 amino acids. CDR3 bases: TGTGCCAGCAGTGGTAGCGGCAATCAGCCCCAGCATTTT. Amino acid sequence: CASSGSGNQPQHF.

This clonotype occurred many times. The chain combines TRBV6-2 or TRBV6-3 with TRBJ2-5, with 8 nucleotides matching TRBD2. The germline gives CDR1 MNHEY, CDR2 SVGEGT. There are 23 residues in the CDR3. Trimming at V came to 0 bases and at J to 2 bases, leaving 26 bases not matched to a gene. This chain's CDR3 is CASSYSRSGSKVQVGLTQETQYF. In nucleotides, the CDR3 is TGTGCCAGCAGTTACTCTAGGAGCGGGAGTAAAGTCCAGGTCGGGCTAACGCAAGAGACCCAGTACTTC.

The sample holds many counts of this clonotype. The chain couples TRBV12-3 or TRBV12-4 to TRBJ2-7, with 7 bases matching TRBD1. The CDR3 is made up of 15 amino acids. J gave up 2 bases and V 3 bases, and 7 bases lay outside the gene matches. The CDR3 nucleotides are TGTGCCAGCAGTTTTGGGGGACAGACTACCTACGAGCAGTACTTC. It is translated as CASSFGGQTTYEQYF.

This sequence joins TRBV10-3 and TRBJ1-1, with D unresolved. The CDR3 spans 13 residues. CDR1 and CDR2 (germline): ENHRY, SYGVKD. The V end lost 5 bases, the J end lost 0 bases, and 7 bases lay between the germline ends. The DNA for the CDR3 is TGTGCCATCAGTCCGGAGATGAACACTGAAGCTTTCTTT. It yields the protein CAISPEMNTEAFF.

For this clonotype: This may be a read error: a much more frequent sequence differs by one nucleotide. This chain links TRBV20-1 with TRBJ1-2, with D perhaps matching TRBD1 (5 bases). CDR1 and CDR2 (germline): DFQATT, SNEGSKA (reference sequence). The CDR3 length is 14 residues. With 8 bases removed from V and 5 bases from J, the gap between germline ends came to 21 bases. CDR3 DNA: TGCAGTACAGCCGGGGCTTCCGTTATGTATGGCTACACCTTC. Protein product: CSTAGASVMYGYTF.

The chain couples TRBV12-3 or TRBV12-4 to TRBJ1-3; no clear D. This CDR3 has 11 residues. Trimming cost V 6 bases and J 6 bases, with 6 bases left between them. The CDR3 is CASSHQNTIYF. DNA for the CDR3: TGTGCCAGCAGCCACCAAAACACCATATATTTT.

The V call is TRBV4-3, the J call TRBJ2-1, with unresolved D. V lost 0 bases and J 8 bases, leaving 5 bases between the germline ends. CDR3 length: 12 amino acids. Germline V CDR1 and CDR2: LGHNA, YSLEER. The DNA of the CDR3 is TGCGCCAGCAGCCAAGAGGGCTATGAGCAGTTCTTC. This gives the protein CASSQEGYEQFF.

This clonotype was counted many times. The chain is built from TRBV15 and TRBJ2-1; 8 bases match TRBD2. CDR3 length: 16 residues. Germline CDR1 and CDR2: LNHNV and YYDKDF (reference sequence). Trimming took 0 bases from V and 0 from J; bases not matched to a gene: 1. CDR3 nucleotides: TGTGCCACCAGCAGAGAAAGCGGGAGCTCCTACAATGAGCAGTTCTTC. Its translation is CATSRESGSSYNEQFF.

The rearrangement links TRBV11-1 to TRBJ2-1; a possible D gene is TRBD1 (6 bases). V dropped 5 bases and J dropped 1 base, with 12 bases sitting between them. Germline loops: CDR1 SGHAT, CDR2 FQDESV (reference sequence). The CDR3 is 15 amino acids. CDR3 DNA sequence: TGTGCCAGCAGCATAACTAGGGGGTCCTACAATGAGCAGTTCTTC. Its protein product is CASSITRGSYNEQFF.

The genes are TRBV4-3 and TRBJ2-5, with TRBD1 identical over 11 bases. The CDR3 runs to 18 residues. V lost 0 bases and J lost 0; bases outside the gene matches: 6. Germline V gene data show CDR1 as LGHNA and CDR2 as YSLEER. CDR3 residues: CASSQEVGTGGYQETQYF. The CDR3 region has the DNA TGCGCCAGCAGCCAAGAAGTAGGGACAGGGGGATACCAAGAGACCCAGTACTTC.

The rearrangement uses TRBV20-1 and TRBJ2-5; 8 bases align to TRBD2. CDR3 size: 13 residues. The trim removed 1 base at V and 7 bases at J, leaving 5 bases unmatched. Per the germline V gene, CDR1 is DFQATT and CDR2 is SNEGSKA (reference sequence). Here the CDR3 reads CSARGAGVGTQYF. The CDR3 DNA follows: TGCAGTGCTAGAGGAGCGGGGGTTGGGACCCAGTACTTC.

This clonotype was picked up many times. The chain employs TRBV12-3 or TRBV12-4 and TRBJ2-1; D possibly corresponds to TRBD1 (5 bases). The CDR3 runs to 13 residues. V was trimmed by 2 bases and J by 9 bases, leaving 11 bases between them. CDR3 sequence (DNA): TGTGCCAGCAGTTTAAAGGGGCGCGGTGAGCAGTTCTTC. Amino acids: CASSLKGRGEQFF.

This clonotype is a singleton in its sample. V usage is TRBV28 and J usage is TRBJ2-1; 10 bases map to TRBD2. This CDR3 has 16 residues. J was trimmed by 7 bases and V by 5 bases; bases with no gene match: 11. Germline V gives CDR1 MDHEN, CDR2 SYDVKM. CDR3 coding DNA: TGTGCCAGCAGTACATCAGCGGGACTAGCGCGGAATGAGCAGTTCTTC. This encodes CASSTSAGLARNEQFF.

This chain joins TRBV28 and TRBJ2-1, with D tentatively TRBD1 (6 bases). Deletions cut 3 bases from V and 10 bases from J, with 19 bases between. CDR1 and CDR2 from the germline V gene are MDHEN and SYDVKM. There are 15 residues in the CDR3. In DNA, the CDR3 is TGTGCCAGCAGTTTCGTGATGTTGGACAGCCAGGAGCAGTTCTTC. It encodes CASSFVMLDSQEQFF.

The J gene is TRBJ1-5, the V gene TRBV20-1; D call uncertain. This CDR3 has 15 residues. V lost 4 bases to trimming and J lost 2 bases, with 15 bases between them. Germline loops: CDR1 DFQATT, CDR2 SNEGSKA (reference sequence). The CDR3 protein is CSAKKDRMGNQPQHF. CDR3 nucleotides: TGCAGTGCTAAAAAAGACCGGATGGGCAATCAGCCCCAGCATTTT.

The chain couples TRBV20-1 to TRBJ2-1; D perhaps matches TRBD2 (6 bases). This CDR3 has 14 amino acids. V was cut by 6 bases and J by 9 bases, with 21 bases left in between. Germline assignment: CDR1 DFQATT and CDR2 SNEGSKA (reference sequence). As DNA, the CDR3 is TGCAGTGCGCCCGAGGGACTGGTGGGGGGTGAGCAGTTCTTC. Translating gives CSAPEGLVGGEQFF.

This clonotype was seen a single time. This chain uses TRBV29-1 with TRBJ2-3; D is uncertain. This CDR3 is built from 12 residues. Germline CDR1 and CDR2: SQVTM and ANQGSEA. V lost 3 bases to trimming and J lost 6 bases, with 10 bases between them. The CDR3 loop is CSVDMTVDTQYF. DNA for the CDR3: TGCAGCGTTGATATGACCGTGGATACGCAGTATTTT.